This T cell receptor beta chain was profiled in a study of technical replicates of blood from a handful of donors. Repertoires were generated with immunoSEQ multiplex PCR, while TCRdb's copy carries only in-frame clones and drops some. This sample has about 80,000 clones, with 96% found just once. V was cut by 5 bases and J by 4 bases, with 9 bases left in between. Germline CDR1 and CDR2: LGHNA and YNFKEQ. The CDR3 has 12 amino acids. This clonotype originated in a human donor in good health. The chain recombines TRBV4-2 with TRBJ2-7; no clear D gene. Sequenced input: T cells isolated from PBMCs. CDR3 residues: CASSGRKYEQYF. The CDR3 bases are TGTGCCAGCAGCGGCAGAAAATACGAGCAGTACTTC.